These T cell receptor beta chains were read from a single sample in a study of cytomegalovirus exposure and HLA in healthy donors. Using immunoSEQ multiplex PCR, the repertoire was profiled, and TCRdb retains in-frame clones only, with some absent. The sample records over 100,000 clones, roughly 63% being singletons. Sequences were obtained from PBMCs. These receptors originate from a woman aged 70-85 years in good health and CMV-seropositive. CDR3s include the opening cysteine and the closing phenylalanine or tryptophan. A D gene is named only where the DNA matches it firmly. Not every row has a clone size; where given, it reads once, few, many or a size class.

TRBJ2-7 | TRBD1 | TRBV2 | NA | TGTGCCAGCAGCGTTCAGGGGGCATCCTACGAGCAGTACTTC | CASSVQGASYEQYF
TRBJ2-7 | NA | TRBV7-9 | NA | TGTGCCAGCAGCTTAAATCCCTACTACGAGCAGTACTTC | CASSLNPYYEQYF
TRBJ1-4 | NA | TRBV18 | few | TGTGCCAGCTCACCCCCCCAGAATGAAAAACTGTTTTTT | CASSPPQNEKLFF
TRBJ1-1 | NA | TRBV5-1 | NA | TGCGCCAGCAGCTCCGGACAGAACACTGAAGCTTTCTTT | CASSSGQNTEAFF
TRBJ2-7 | NA | TRBV10-3 | NA | TGTGCCATCAGTGGGTCGGCCTCGGGGGCCTACGAGCAGTACTTC | CAISGSASGAYEQYF
TRBJ1-4 | TRBD1 | TRBV28 | NA | TGTGCCAGCAGTTCTCAGGGGGTCGCTAATGAAAAACTGTTTTTT | CASSSQGVANEKLFF
TRBJ1-6 | TRBD1 | TRBV25-1 | NA | TGTGCCAGCATCGGACAGGGTTATAATTCACCCCTCCACTTT | CASIGQGYNSPLHF
TRBJ1-1 | TRBD1 | TRBV7-9 | few | TGTGCCAGCAGCTTGGGTCGGACAGGGTCTGAAGCTTTCTTT | CASSLGRTGSEAFF
TRBJ2-3 | TRBD1 | TRBV10-1 | NA | TGCGCCAGCAGGGGACAGGGAGGCACAGATACGCAGTATTTT | CASRGQGGTDTQYF
TRBJ1-1 | TRBD1 | TRBV30 | few | TGTGCCTGGGATAAGGGACAGGGGGTAACTGAAGCTTTCTTT | CAWDKGQGVTEAFF
TRBJ1-1 | NA | TRBV9 | NA | TGTGCCAGCAGCAAAAGACTACAGGGAGAAGCTTTCTTT | CASSKRLQGEAFF
TRBJ2-5 | NA | TRBV5-1 | NA | TGCGCCAGCAGCTTGGGTGGACTTCGAGAGACCCAGTACTTC | CASSLGGLRETQYF
TRBJ1-1 | NA | TRBV2 | few | TGTGCCAGTAATTACGGGACACAGTACACTGAAGCTTTCTTT | CASNYGTQYTEAFF
TRBJ1-1 | NA | TRBV20-1 | NA | TGCAGTGCGGGAGAGAACACTGAAGCTTTCTTT | CSAGENTEAFF
TRBJ1-2 | TRBD1 | TRBV9 | NA | TGTGCCAGCAGCGTAGAACCGGGACAGGGTGCGTATGGCTACACCTTC | CASSVEPGQGAYGYTF
TRBJ2-5 | NA | TRBV15 | NA | TGTGCCACCCGAAACTGGGGAGGGGGAGAGACCCAGTACTTC | CATRNWGGGETQYF
TRBJ2-6 | NA | TRBV4-3 | once | TGCGCCAGCAGCCAAGGCCGTAGCGTGCCCCCCTCTGGGGCCAACGTCCTGACTTTC | CASSQGRSVPPSGANVLTF
TRBJ2-7 | NA | TRBV6-5 | NA | TGTGCCAGCAGTCATAAGCCGACAGGTAGAGAGCAGTACTTC | CASSHKPTGREQYF
TRBJ1-1 | TRBD1 | TRBV9 | NA | TGTGCCAGCAGCCCGGGGACAGGGGTTGGCACTGAAGCTTTCTTT | CASSPGTGVGTEAFF
TRBJ1-2 | NA | TRBV11-2 | once | TGTGCCAGCACCCATCAGGCTGGTTCGGGGGATGGCTACACCTTC | CASTHQAGSGDGYTF
TRBJ2-7 | NA | TRBV18 | NA | TGTGCCAGCTCACCGCAAAGGTCAGGGGACGAGCAGTACTTC | CASSPQRSGDEQYF
TRBJ1-1 | NA | TRBV30 | NA | TGTGCCTGGACCGGACAGCCGAACACTGAAGCTTTCTTT | CAWTGQPNTEAFF